This is a list of T cell receptor beta chains from one sample in a study of cytomegalovirus exposure and HLA in healthy donors. Profiling relied on immunoSEQ multiplex PCR, and the TCRdb table lists in-frame clones only, not all of them. The sample lists tens of thousands of clones, over 75% occurring once. Sequencing input: PBMCs. The receptors were sampled from a man aged 45-65 years in good health and CMV-seronegative. CDR3s leave out the opening cysteine and the closing phenylalanine or tryptophan. The order of the fields is D gene, CDR3 length, V gene, CDR3 protein. The D gene is left open where the match is weak.

>-|15|TRBV2
ASSPKSAWAPNQPQH
>TRBD1|14|TRBV27
ASSSSGTGGINEQF
>TRBD2|16|TRBV9
ASSATSGMGSSTDTQY
>-|10|TRBV30
AWVRVPYEQY
>TRBD1|14|TRBV27
ASSGTGGARGTEAF
>-|14|TRBV7-6
ASSRTEGTGANVLT
>-|11|TRBV2
ASSEIGSGEQF
>-|14|TRBV5-4
ASSLSQIANTGELF
>TRBD2|13|TRBV5-1
ASSFSGSRDNEQF
>-|12|TRBV28
ASSGYQGWETQY
>-|14|TRBV5-1
ASSLDPLGGPYEQY
>TRBD2|16|TRBV9
ASSVEGEAGGLTDTQY
>-|11|TRBV5-1
ASSSGIQETQY
>TRBD1|16|TRBV19
ASSRIDRVRNLGQPQH
>-|12|TRBV7-2
ASSLATGYYEQY
>TRBD1|13|TRBV5-4
ASSLGQGAGDTQY
>TRBD2|15|TRBV4-1
ASSPARGGPGANVLT
>TRBD2|14|TRBV28
ASSLFPGGPPDTQY
>-|13|TRBV19
ASSIAVHSNQPQH
>-|11|TRBV6-1
ASSEWGGDGYT
>-|11|TRBV7-2
ASSPWRGTEAF
>-|15|TRBV27
ASSFLQGMSSYNEQF
>-|16|TRBV19
ASSVGTRISDSGNTIY
>TRBD1|13|TRBV5-1
ASSSHRGSADTQY
>TRBD1|12|TRBV28
ASSFGGTGEALG
>TRBD1|11|TRBV30
AWSHRGNQPQH